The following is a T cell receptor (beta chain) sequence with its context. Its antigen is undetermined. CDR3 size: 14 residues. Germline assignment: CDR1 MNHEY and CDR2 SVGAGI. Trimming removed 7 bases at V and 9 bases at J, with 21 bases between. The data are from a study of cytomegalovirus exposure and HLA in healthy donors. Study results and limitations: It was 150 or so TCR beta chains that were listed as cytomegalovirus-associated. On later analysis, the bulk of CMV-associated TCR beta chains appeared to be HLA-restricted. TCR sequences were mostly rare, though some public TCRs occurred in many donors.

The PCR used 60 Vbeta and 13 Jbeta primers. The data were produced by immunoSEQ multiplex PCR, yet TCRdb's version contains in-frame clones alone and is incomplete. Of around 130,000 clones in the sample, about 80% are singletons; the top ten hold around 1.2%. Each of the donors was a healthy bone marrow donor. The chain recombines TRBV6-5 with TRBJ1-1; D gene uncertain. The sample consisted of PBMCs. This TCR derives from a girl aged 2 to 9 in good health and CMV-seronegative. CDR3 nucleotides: TGTGCCAGCACCACAAACCCGACCGGGAATAAAGCTTTCTTT. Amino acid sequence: CASTTNPTGNKAFF.